This TCR beta chain came from a study of blood T cell repertoires in COVID-19. Study in general: Material from acute and convalescent COVID-19 was sourced from the United States, Italy and Spain. Sources were T cells, B-cell-depleted T cells, or PBMCs; the material itself was cDNA or gDNA.

There are 14 residues in the CDR3. V lost 7 bases, J lost 8 bases, and 9 bases stayed unmatched. Germline-derived CDR1 and CDR2 are MNHEY and SVGAGI. Clones were sequenced by immunoSEQ multiplex PCR, and TCRdb holds only the in-frame ones, with some missing. Of about 140,000 clones in the sample, 84% were seen once. Participant ages covered about 18 to 100 years across about two dozen US areas. Assignments of participants to cohorts depended upon their own reported clinical history. Sequenced sample: PBMCs or T cells enriched from blood (not recorded which). This receptor was taken from a man in his forties or fifties with acute COVID-19. The rearrangement joins TRBV6-5 to TRBJ1-4; 8 nucleotides line up with TRBD1. CDR3 loop: CASKMTGVSEKLFF. The CDR3 DNA is TGTGCCAGCAAAATGACAGGGGTTAGCGAAAAACTGTTTTTT.